This passage covers 19 T cell receptor beta chains from one sample sequenced in a study of neurological immune-mediated disorders. TCRdb independently ran MiXCR on the 5' RACE reads; one entry per CDR3 protein. There are about 92,000 distinct CDR3 sequences in the sample; under 4.5% occur only once, and around 2.7% lies in the top ten. The sequencing sample was made of PBMCs. All receptors come from a woman aged 45-65 years with multiple sclerosis.

The sample holds many counts of this clonotype. The chain links TRBV5-5 to TRBJ1-2, with no clear D. In germline, CDR1 is SGHKS, CDR2 YYEKEE (reference sequence). CDR3 size: 13 residues. V was pared by 0 bases and J by 14 bases, with 17 bases between. CDR3 sequence: CASSLETDRWCTF. The CDR3, as DNA: TGTGCCAGCAGCTTGGAAACAGACCGATGGTGTACCTTC.

The V gene is TRBV2, the J gene TRBJ1-2; D unresolved. Trimming shortened V by 2 bases and J by 7 bases, and 17 bases separated the two germline ends. The CDR3 consists of 15 residues. CDR1 is SNHLY, CDR2 FYNNEI, per germline. Here the CDR3 DNA reads TGTGCCAGCAGTGAACCCCAAGACCCCTGGGGTGGCTACACCTTC. Its translation: CASSEPQDPWGGYTF.

This clonotype has at least ten counts. The chain recombines TRBV20-1 with TRBJ2-3, with 8 bases aligning to TRBD2. This CDR3 region has 15 residues. Looked up from germline, CDR1 is DFQATT and CDR2 is SNEGSKA (reference sequence). Unmatched junction bases numbered 6, after V lost 3 bases and J lost 1 base. The DNA of the CDR3 is TGCAGTGCTAGGGCCAGCGGGGGCCGCACAGATACGCAGTATTTT. This gives the protein CSARASGGRTDTQYF.

This clonotype was counted at least ten times. The rearrangement links TRBV5-1 to TRBJ1-6; D gene ambiguous. The CDR3 is 17 residues long. Germline CDR1 SGHRS, CDR2 YFSETQ. Deletions cut 0 bases from V and 7 bases from J, with 17 bases between. CDR3 residues: CASSLEAFGRKNSPLHF. The CDR3, as DNA: TGCGCCAGCAGCTTGGAGGCCTTCGGGCGGAAAAATTCACCCCTCCACTTT.

This clonotype appeared many times. The J gene is TRBJ2-1, the V gene TRBV20-1; the match to TRBD2 covers 15 bases. J was trimmed by 4 bases and V by 3 bases; bases with no gene match: 7. The CDR3 length is 17 residues. Germline loops: CDR1 DFQATT, CDR2 SNEGSKA (reference sequence). Here the CDR3 DNA reads TGCAGTGCTAGCGGGACTAGCGGGGGGACGAGGTACAATGAGCAGTTCTTC. It encodes CSASGTSGGTRYNEQFF.

The rearrangement uses TRBV5-8 and TRBJ1-5; D is perhaps TRBD1 (5 bases). This CDR3 is built from 15 residues. Between the trimmed V and J ends, which lost 4 bases and 7 bases, there was a span of 18 bases. In germline, CDR1 is SGHTS, CDR2 YDEGEE. CDR3 residues: CASSQEVQGRQPQHF. Written as DNA, the CDR3 is TGTGCCAGCAGCCAAGAAGTTCAGGGCCGGCAGCCCCAGCATTTT.

In its sample, this clonotype was seen many times. The chain uses TRBV3-1 and TRBJ1-1; D is perhaps TRBD1 (5 bases). The CDR3 totals 16 residues. Germline CDR1 is LGHDT and CDR2 is YNNKEL (reference sequence). V lost 1 base and J lost 2, with 14 bases in between. The CDR3 region has the DNA TGTGCCAGCAGCCAAGGCCATCGGGGGGGAAACACTGAAGCTTTCTTT. The encoded protein is CASSQGHRGGNTEAFF.

At least ten counts were recorded for this clonotype. The rearrangement uses TRBV19 and TRBJ1-5; 10 bases align to TRBD1. CDR3 length: 16 amino acids. Germline loops: CDR1 LNHDA, CDR2 SQIVND (reference sequence). J lost 2 bases, V lost 4 bases, and 5 bases had no gene match. The CDR3 loop is CASSRQGAIGNQPQHF. The CDR3 DNA is TGTGCCAGTAGTAGACAGGGGGCAATAGGCAATCAGCCCCAGCATTTT.

This clonotype appeared many times. The chain employs TRBV7-2 and TRBJ1-2; TRBD1 matches 9 bases. Germline V CDR1 and CDR2: SGHTA, FQGNSA. There are 15 residues in the CDR3. The V segment lost 2 bases and the J segment 5 bases; nucleotides outside the gene matches: 6. CDR3 coding DNA: TGTGCCAGCAGCTTAAGGGACAGGGACCCATATGGCTACACCTTC. This codes for CASSLRDRDPYGYTF. The full variable domain, completed using reference TRBV7-2 and TRBJ1-2, is GAGVSQSPSNKVTEKGKDVELRCDPISGHTALYWYRQSLGQGLEFLIYFQGNSAPDKSGLPSDRFSAERTGGSVSTLTIQRTQQEDSAVYLCASSLRDRDPYGYTFGSGTRLTVV.

This clonotype was found many times. The rearrangement joins TRBV27 to TRBJ1-2, with D uncertain. Germline V CDR1 and CDR2: MNHEY, SMNVEV (reference sequence). CDR3 length: 16 amino acids. V was clipped by 3 bases and J by 0 bases, with 14 bases between them. Here the CDR3 DNA reads TGTGCCAGCAGTTTGAAGAGGGCTCAAGCTAACTATGGCTACACCTTC. Amino acid sequence: CASSLKRAQANYGYTF.

This clonotype was counted many times. The chain has TRBV12-3 or TRBV12-4 and TRBJ1-2; D remains ambiguous. Trimming left V 2 bases short and J 6 bases short, with 16 bases between. There are 15 residues in the CDR3. CDR3 in amino acids: CASSLRESWLHGYTF. CDR3 coding DNA: TGTGCCAGCAGTTTAAGAGAGTCGTGGCTACATGGCTACACCTTC.

In its sample, this clonotype was seen many times. The chain links TRBV6-5 to TRBJ2-3; D might be TRBD1 (6 bases). The CDR3 runs 19 residues. In germline, CDR1 is MNHEY, CDR2 SVGAGI. The ends were cut back, 6 bases at V and 0 bases at J, with 25 bases in the middle. The CDR3 loop is CASSIRLGGLSPSTDTQYF. CDR3 DNA sequence: TGTGCCAGCAGCATAAGGTTAGGGGGTCTTTCCCCTAGCACAGATACGCAGTATTTT.

This clonotype was recorded many times. The rearrangement joins TRBV5-1 to TRBJ2-1; tentative D call: TRBD2 (7 bases). The CDR3 runs 16 residues. Per germline, CDR1 SGHRS and CDR2 YFSETQ. Trimming left V 0 bases short and J 7 bases short, with 17 bases between. In DNA, the CDR3 is TGCGCCAGCAGCTTGGTTGCGGGGGCGGCCTCAAATGAGCAGTTCTTC. Translating gives CASSLVAGAASNEQFF. Drawing the rest from reference TRBV5-1 and TRBJ2-1, the complete variable domain is KAGVTQTPRYLIKTRGQQVTLSCSPISGHRSVSWYQQTPGQGLQFLFEYFSETQRNKGNFPGRFSGRQFSNSRSEMNVSTLELGDSALYLCASSLVAGAASNEQFFGPGTRLTVL.

This clonotype was picked up many times. The gene calls are TRBV5-5 and TRBJ2-7; D might be TRBD1 (6 bases). Germline V gene lookup returns CDR1 SGHKS and CDR2 YYEKEE (reference sequence). The CDR3 sequence is 15 residues long. The germline V and J ends were trimmed by 1 base and 0 bases, with 11 bases remaining between them. The CDR3 sequence is CASSLQGHFSYEQYF. In nucleotides, the CDR3 is TGTGCCAGCAGCTTGCAGGGGCACTTCTCCTACGAGCAGTACTTC.

This clonotype was detected many times. The chain links TRBV18 to TRBJ2-2, with 12 positions matching TRBD2. V was clipped by 6 bases and J by 0 bases; unmatched bases: 2. The length of the CDR3 is 16 residues. The germline CDR1 and CDR2 sequences are KGHSH and LQKENI. CDR3 DNA sequence: TGTGCCAGCTCCCGGACTAGCGGGGCGAACACCGGGGAGCTGTTTTTT. It codes for CASSRTSGANTGELFF. Variable domain in full (rest from reference TRBV18 and TRBJ2-2): NAGVMQNPRHLVRRRGQEARLRCSPMKGHSHVYWYRQLPEEGLKFMVYLQKENIIDESGMPKERFSAEFPKEGPSILRIQQVVRGDSAAYFCASSRTSGANTGELFFGEGSRLTVL.

Regarding this clonotype: A much more abundant neighbour one base away suggests this may be a read error. The chain combines TRBV5-1 with TRBJ2-3, with D perhaps matching TRBD2 (6 bases). This CDR3 comprises 15 residues. Per germline, CDR1 SGHRS and CDR2 YFSETQ. Written as DNA, the CDR3 is TGCGCCACCCGGACTACCCGGTGGGCCACAGATAAGCAGTATTTT. It encodes CATRTTRWATDKQYF.

This clonotype was picked up many times. This sequence joins TRBV20-1 and TRBJ1-2; D remains ambiguous. Per the germline V gene, CDR1 is DFQATT and CDR2 is SNEGSKA (reference sequence). The CDR3 totals 14 residues. V was cut by 3 bases and J by 0 bases, with 11 bases left in between. The chain's CDR3 is CSASLPGTNYGYTF. CDR3 DNA sequence: TGCAGTGCTAGCCTCCCGGGAACTAACTATGGCTACACCTTC.

The table lists this clonotype with many counts. V usage is TRBV5-1 and J usage is TRBJ1-1, with D maybe TRBD1 (5 bases). V lost 7 bases and J lost 2, with 15 bases in between. CDR1 is SGHRS, CDR2 YFSETQ, per germline. The CDR3 has 14 residues. The CDR3 loop is CASREGATNTEAFF. CDR3 coding DNA: TGCGCCAGCCGGGAAGGGGCCACTAACACTGAAGCTTTCTTT.

In this sample, this clonotype turned up many times. The rearrangement uses TRBV5-8 and TRBJ1-4; 9 bases agree with TRBD1. Germline values: CDR1 SGHTS, CDR2 YDEGEE. J gave up 7 bases and V 1 base, and 8 bases lay outside the gene matches. The CDR3 consists of 16 residues. The CDR3 DNA sequence: TGTGCCAGCAGCTTGACGACAGGGGGTATTGCTGAAAAACTGTTTTTT. Protein product: CASSLTTGGIAEKLFF.